This T cell receptor (beta chain) was found in a study of cytomegalovirus exposure and HLA in healthy donors (dated by TCRdb to the late 2010s). Study-level background: An earlier analysis of approximately 590 of the donors reported 276 Gb of sequence data and some 120 million unique TCR beta sequences from about 179 million T cells. An early release covering more than 500 HLA-typed donors comprised 300 to 350 gigabases of sequencing data and around 86 million unique TCR sequences. Of the roughly 430 genotyped donors, roughly 85% fell in the genetic ancestry cluster associated with self-reported Caucasian donors. The study aimed to test whether signatures of past pathogen exposure could be identified by cataloging public T cell receptors. The study profiled the T cell repertoires of 500 to 800 subjects by immunosequencing and related them to cytomegalovirus serostatus. A separate validation cohort of about 110 different subjects was used in addition to the roughly 720-subject first cohort. To predict cytomegalovirus infection status, the study brought together high-throughput TCR immunosequencing, statistical association of individual TCRs with disease status, and machine learning. A later analysis re-analyzed previously published TCR beta repertoires from 550 to 700 donors and added high-resolution HLA genotyping to study TCR occurrence patterns. In the later analysis, no new phenotypic data were used to find candidate immune exposures; instead, reliance was placed on TCR beta sequences and their occurrence across donors. In an earlier analysis of 550 to 700 of the donors, high-throughput TCR beta sequencing was used to judge whether each TCR beta V gene segment behaved as functional or pseudogenic. Alongside the repertoire data, information on donor age, sex, ethnicity and CMV serostatus was compiled. In a later genetic analysis, genome-wide SNP genotypes for about three fifths of the roughly 670 donors were used, and that subset was treated as a discovery cohort. Every discovery cohort repertoire had been produced on one sequencing platform. Both class I and class II loci were covered by HLA typing, at four-digit resolution. The number of donors typed differed by locus, with roughly 629-640 for A, B, C, DRB1 and DQB1, around 500 for DQA1, 600 to 610 for DPA1, and 400 to 490 for DPB1. Roughly 5 DR-DQ haplotypes were handled as single units for association and clustering because linkage in the cohort was strong. Among about 390 genotyped donors of the cohort, an average of around 240,000 unique TCR beta nucleotide sequences were sequenced per donor, roughly 20% of them non-productive. Study-wide findings and limitations: When HLA alleles, especially DR and DQ, strongly co-occurred, TCR associations were difficult to assign to individual alleles. Cytomegalovirus status was reported to be diagnosed by the classifier with high specificity and sensitivity in both the original and validation cohorts. In a later analysis, some 17,000 TCR beta sequences were associated with specific HLA alleles at a false discovery rate of 0.05. In a later analysis, TCR association rates were found to vary across HLA loci, with the most associated TCRs seen for DRB1 alleles and the fewest for HLA-C alleles. A further reported finding was that TCR beta sequences accurately predicted the HLA-A and HLA-B alleles for most subjects in the first cohort. Most TCR sequences were observed very rarely across donors, whereas some public TCRs were present in many individuals. Sequencing depth was assumed to be roughly uniform across donors in the presence/absence analyses, though that assumption may not hold. A later genetic analysis associated a missense DCLRE1C variant with V-gene and J-gene trimming of TCR beta chains, and an independent cohort replicated the association. The cohort was sequenced for TCR beta chains only, and without alpha or paired-chain data the features that could be detected were limited. For the cohort, immune exposure information was limited to CMV serostatus. HLA typing was unavailable for some donors at each locus, so association tests used only the typed subset. A cluster of highly shared sequence variants was judged likely to be a technical artifact of the sequencing pipeline. According to a later genetic analysis, donors in an Asian-associated ancestry cluster had fewer N-insertions in productive TCRs than the roughly 660-donor mean. An earlier analysis of approximately 600 of the donors showed that most TCR beta V segments appeared in productive rearrangements either about 87% or about 30% of the time, which broadly matched IMGT annotations. In vitro tests confirmed that a few of the cytomegalovirus-associated TCR beta chains recognize cytomegalovirus antigens. A later analysis found that HLA-associated TCR beta chains were more clonally expanded and had lower generation probabilities than equally common non-associated chains. The study listed around 160 TCR beta chains as associated with cytomegalovirus. It was suggested by the authors that the approach could potentially be generalized to other disease states and immunological phenotypes. In a later analysis, several top co-occurrence clusters were reported to appear linked to parvovirus B19, influenza, CMV and Epstein-Barr virus. In a later analysis, most CMV-associated TCR beta chains were found to appear HLA-restricted, with HLA associations seemingly driven largely by CMV exposure. Linkage disequilibrium might explain the correlated functional status among segregating V segments, but an unknown experimental factor could not be excluded. Because the 87-base-pair reads could not distinguish some IMGT-functional V segments, including TRBV6-2 and TRBV6-3, those segments were excluded. Around 16 rarely observed V segments, including chromosome 9 orphons, were excluded from the earlier analysis of just under 600 of the donors because counts were too low.

Library preparation employed the immunoSEQ multiplex PCR assay. For the multiplex PCR, a mixture combining 60 forward primers for TCR Vbeta segments and 13 reverse primers for TCR Jbeta segments was used. The CDR3 region of rearranged TCR beta genes was amplified from genomic DNA by a multiplex PCR assay. The Illumina HiSeq System was used to sequence the amplified TCR beta libraries as 87-base-pair reads. From the authors' description of their analysis: Across the 670 or so repertoires, a later analysis counted tens of millions of unique TCR beta chains, roughly 11 million of which were shared by at least two donors. To remove PCR and sequencing errors, raw reads were error-corrected and collapsed into unique sequences using a nearest-neighbor algorithm that merged closely related sequences. Alignment of CDR3 sequences to IMGT reference sequences was used to assign V, D and J gene segments. For a sequence to be retained, at least a six-nucleotide match to both a V gene segment and a J gene segment was required. Rearrangements were called productive when the CDR3 lacked stop codons and stayed in frame with V and J; all others were non-productive. CDR3 was defined by IMGT convention, running from the second conserved V-encoded cysteine to the conserved J-encoded phenylalanine. Sequences without an unambiguous match to a single V gene segment were excluded from the earlier analysis of about 600 of the donors. In an earlier analysis of approximately 500 of the donors, a V segment was called functional when productive rearrangements were above 56.7%, and segregating when the standard deviation between donors exceeded 5%. A statistical classification framework was built for diagnosing cytomegalovirus status from the catalog of TCR beta chain sequences. In a later analysis, V and J genes were assigned by comparing TCR nucleotide sequences against IMGT/GENE-DB human TR gene sequences. A later analysis assigned CDR3 sequences and most-parsimonious VDJ recombination scenarios with the TCRdist pipeline. In a later analysis, each TCR beta chain was defined by its CDR3 amino acid sequence together with its V-gene family, and reads lacking a unique V-gene family were excluded. To address suspected cross-contamination and a sequencing artifact, a later analysis removed 592 highly shared, low-generation-probability nucleotide sequences. In a later analysis, a clonal expansion index for each public chain was calculated from normalized within-repertoire ranks of inferred template counts. In a later analysis, generation probabilities were computed with a VDJ recombination model fitted to out-of-frame rearrangements, and the resulting probabilities were checked against IGoR. In a later analysis, TCR-TCR, TCR-HLA and TCR-CMV co-occurrence was scored with hypergeometric tests, and a repertoire-size bias correction was applied to TCR pairs. False discovery rates were estimated in a later analysis by permuting HLA or CMV assignments 20 times. In a later analysis, co-occurring TCRs were grouped using DBSCAN, and TCRdist sequence similarity was added for clustering within HLA-allele-positive subsets. For co-occurrence clustering, repertoires with fewer than 30,000 or more than 120,000 public chains were excluded, along with 4 to 6 repertoires with anomalous nucleotide sharing. Held by TCRdb, this immuneACCESS table contains in-frame sequences only and omits some clones. Under half of the omission traces to an unresolved V gene where checked; the cause of the rest is unknown. V and J calls and clone size are as listed in that table; D and trimming were resolved from the DNA. In all, the sample holds about 250,000 clones, and 85% of those were seen once. Around 0.22% of the sample is taken by the ten largest.

The CDR3 goes from the cysteine to the phenylalanine over 14 residues. Only the CDR3 DNA is retained, 42 bases long and in frame from the first base. The CDR1 and CDR2 encoded by the germline V gene (reference sequence) are SGHAT and FQDESV. The junction carries 11 bases between V and J, which are trimmed by 5 bases and 2 bases respectively. The cohort was made up of 500 to 850 healthy bone marrow donors. Cohort members were all nominally healthy when sampled, although unrecorded immune exposures were likely present. The donor was CMV seronegative and belonged to the group of 352 seronegative cohort members. A peripheral blood sample was provided by each donor, and peripheral blood mononuclear cells were used for TCR beta sequencing. Genomic DNA was extracted from the blood cell samples with the Qiagen DNeasy Blood Extraction Kit. As concerns this clone: What antigen it recognizes has not been identified. Base qualities were left out, and no much larger clone turns up one base away.

The V and J segments used are TRBV11-1 and TRBJ2-3, with the D gene too uncertain to name. The clonotype was recovered from a girl aged 2-10 years in good health and CMV-seronegative. The sample was PBMCs. For the CDR3, the sequence is CASSPLIYTDTQYF. In nucleotides, the sequence is TGTGCCAGCAGCCCTCTTATTTACACAGATACGCAGTATTTT.